The 19 T cell receptor beta chains in this list originate from one sample, sequenced in a study of blood T cell repertoires in COVID-19. Produced via immunoSEQ multiplex PCR; TCRdb's table is partial and in-frame only. The table records 150,000 to 200,000 clones, approximately 83% of them present only once. Material for sequencing was peripheral blood. The receptors here all came from a man aged 55-75 years with acute or convalescent COVID-19.

The chain links TRBV28 to TRBJ1-4; weak D call: TRBD1 (5 bases). V shed 6 bases and J shed 4 bases, with 12 bases lying between them. Germline V gene lookup returns CDR1 MDHEN and CDR2 SYDVKM. The CDR3 is 14 amino acids. CDR3 in DNA: TGTGCCAGCAGAGGCAGGGAACATAATGAAAAACTGTTTTTT. This translates into CASRGREHNEKLFF. Combining the CDR3 with reference TRBV28 and TRBJ1-4 gives the whole variable domain DVKVTQSSRYLVKRTGEKVFLECVQDMDHENMFWYRQDPGLGLRLIYFSYDVKMKEKGDIPEGYSVSREKKERFSLILESASTNQTSMYLCASRGREHNEKLFFGSGTQLSVL.

The rearrangement joins TRBV5-1 to TRBJ2-5; a weak D match, TRBD1 (6 bases). This CDR3 has 14 amino acids. The V gene's germline CDR1 is SGHRS and CDR2 YFSETQ. Trimming stripped 5 bases from V and 5 bases from J, with 16 bases between. This CDR3 reads CASSANRVSETQYF. The CDR3 bases are TGCGCCAGCAGTGCTAACAGGGTCTCGGAGACCCAGTACTTC.

The V gene is TRBV28, the J gene TRBJ1-3; D is ambiguous. V shed 7 bases and J shed 4 bases, with 14 bases lying between them. Germline-derived CDR1 and CDR2 are MDHEN and SYDVKM. The CDR3 sequence is 14 residues long. The CDR3 loop is CASTYPGGGNTIYF. The CDR3 DNA is TGTGCCAGCACCTACCCTGGCGGAGGAAACACCATATATTTT.

The rearrangement uses TRBV5-1 and TRBJ2-3, with 14 positions matching TRBD2. The CDR3 contains 18 residues. CDR1 and CDR2 from the germline V gene are SGHRS and YFSETQ. The V and J ends lost 4 bases and 6 bases, in that order; junction bases with no gene match: 13. The CDR3 DNA is TGCGCCAGCAGCCCCCAAAGGACTAGCGGGAGGCCCTCGGATACGCAGTATTTT. Residues: CASSPQRTSGRPSDTQYF. The entire variable domain, with the rest obtained from reference TRBV5-1 and TRBJ2-3, is as follows: KAGVTQTPRYLIKTRGQQVTLSCSPISGHRSVSWYQQTPGQGLQFLFEYFSETQRNKGNFPGRFSGRQFSNSRSEMNVSTLELGDSALYLCASSPQRTSGRPSDTQYFGPGTRLTVL.

The chain employs TRBV3-1 (or the pseudogene TRBV3-2) and TRBJ1-6, with no clear D. V lost 8 bases and J 7 bases, leaving 9 bases between the germline ends. Germline V CDR1 and CDR2: LGHDT, YNNKEL (reference sequence). This CDR3 region has 12 residues. The CDR3 loop reads CASRTENSPLHF. In DNA, the CDR3 is TGTGCCAGCCGGACTGAGAATTCACCCCTCCACTTT.

The chain is built from TRBV6-4 and TRBJ2-6; D not certain. In germline, CDR1 is MRHNA, CDR2 SNTAGT. Deletions cut 2 bases from V and 0 bases from J, with 5 bases between. The CDR3 is made up of 15 amino acids. The CDR3 nucleotides are TGTGCCAGCAGTGACCGGAGCTCTGGGGCCAACGTCCTGACTTTC. Its protein is CASSDRSSGANVLTF.

J is TRBJ1-1 and V is TRBV5-1; the D gene is possibly TRBD1 (6 bases). CDR3 length: 15 residues. The germline gives CDR1 SGHRS, CDR2 YFSETQ. Between the trimmed V and J ends, which lost 4 bases and 1 base, there was a span of 14 bases. The CDR3 sequence is CASSPGGAQNTEAFF. The CDR3 nucleotides read TGCGCCAGCAGCCCGGGGGGGGCTCAGAACACTGAAGCTTTCTTT.

Remarks on this clone: Mismatch with germline at one junction end may stem from a read error. This rearrangement joins TRBV19 to TRBJ2-7, with 8 bases identical to TRBD1. Germline V CDR1 and CDR2: LNHDA, SQIVND (reference sequence). The length of the CDR3 is 12 residues. The CDR3 reads CASGQGSNEQYF. Here the CDR3 DNA reads TGTGCCAGCGGACAGGGCTCCAACGAGCAGTACTTC.

J is TRBJ1-2 and V is TRBV19; a weak D match, TRBD1 (5 bases). V lost 6 bases, J lost 4 bases, and 12 bases lay in between. Germline V gene sequence: CDR1 LNHDA, CDR2 SQIVND (reference sequence). This CDR3 comprises 13 residues. CDR3 sequence reads: CASSRDSGYGYTF. As DNA, the CDR3 is TGTGCCAGTAGCAGGGATTCGGGCTATGGCTACACCTTC.

V gene TRBV30 combines with J gene TRBJ2-4, with a possible D match to TRBD1 (5 bases). This CDR3 spans 18 amino acids. The germline V gene encodes CDR1 GTSNPN and CDR2 SVGIG (reference sequence). Trimming took 6 bases from V and 0 from J, leaving 24 bases between them. The CDR3 coding sequence is TGTGCCTGCCCCCCAAGGGGTCCCATGACGCTAGCCAAAAACATTCAGTACTTC. This sequence encodes CACPPRGPMTLAKNIQYF.

The J gene is TRBJ2-1, the V gene TRBV15; possibly TRBD1 for D (6 bases). The CDR3 totals 15 residues. Trimming took off 0 bases at V and 9 bases at J, with 15 bases between the two ends. CDR1 is LNHNV, CDR2 YYDKDF, per germline (reference sequence). The CDR3 is CATSRERWVGGEQFF. Here the CDR3 DNA reads TGTGCCACCAGCAGAGAGCGGTGGGTAGGGGGTGAGCAGTTCTTC.

The chain recombines TRBV13 with TRBJ2-5; TRBD2 matches at 10 bases. Germline lookup yields CDR1 PRHDT and CDR2 FYEKMQ (reference sequence). The CDR3 sequence is 15 residues long. Trimming cost V 2 bases and J 7 bases; bases outside gene matches: 7. CDR3 sequence reads: CASSLRAGGQGTQYF. The CDR3 DNA follows: TGTGCCAGCAGCTTACGAGCGGGAGGGCAGGGGACCCAGTACTTC.

This clone appeared a single time. The CDR3 DNA is TGTGCCAGCGGGGCGGGAAGTGAGCAGTTCTTC. Its protein product is CASGAGSEQFF. The chain is built from TRBV2 and TRBJ2-1, with D possibly matching TRBD2 (6 bases). The CDR3 covers 11 residues. V was shortened by 8 bases and J by 9 bases, with 11 bases between the two germline ends. Germline lookup yields CDR1 SNHLY and CDR2 FYNNEI.

This sequence joins TRBV14 and TRBJ1-3; D is perhaps TRBD1 (5 bases). V was shortened by 4 bases and J by 9 bases, with 16 bases between the two germline ends. The CDR3 is 14 amino acids. In germline, CDR1 is SGHDN, CDR2 FVKESK. CDR3 protein: CASSRSGGSFTIYF. The CDR3 nucleotides are TGTGCCAGCAGCCGATCGGGGGGATCGTTCACCATATATTTT. Using reference TRBV14 and TRBJ1-3 for the parts outside the CDR3, the full variable domain is EAGVTQFPSHSVIEKGQTVTLRCDPISGHDNLYWYRRVMGKEIKFLLHFVKESKQDESGMPNNRFLAERTGGTYSTLKVQPAELEDSGVYFCASSRSGGSFTIYFGEGSWLTVV.

A word on this clone: Other DNA sequences in this specimen translate into the identical CDR3. The rearrangement links TRBV19 to TRBJ1-2; 7 nucleotides agree with TRBD1. V was pared by 5 bases and J by 5 bases, with 2 bases of the junction left unmatched. The germline gives CDR1 LNHDA, CDR2 SQIVND (reference sequence). The length of the CDR3 is 12 residues. The CDR3 is CASSLQGYGYTF. DNA of the CDR3: TGTGCCAGTAGTCTACAGGGGTATGGCTACACCTTC.

This clone has only one observation. V and J are TRBV7-3 and TRBJ2-3; 10 nucleotides line up with TRBD2. V shed 5 bases and J 3 bases; nucleotides not matched to a gene: 8. This CDR3 has 16 amino acids. The germline V gene has CDR1 SGHTA and CDR2 FQGTGA. The CDR3 loop is CASSRTLAGATDTQYF. The DNA of the CDR3 is TGTGCCAGCAGCCGGACCCTAGCGGGAGCAACAGATACGCAGTATTTT.

The rearrangement joins TRBV28 to TRBJ1-6; 8 bases match TRBD1. J was trimmed by 7 bases and V by 5 bases; bases with no gene match: 10. Germline V gene lookup returns CDR1 MDHEN and CDR2 SYDVKM. The CDR3 is made up of 16 amino acids. CDR3 sequence (DNA): TGTGCCAGCAGTCCCACCAGGGGGCGAGGGAATTCACCCCTCCACTTT. This sequence encodes CASSPTRGRGNSPLHF.

This chain connects TRBV9 to TRBJ1-4; 7 bases are shared with TRBD1. The CDR3 sequence is 15 residues long. The germline gives CDR1 SGDLS, CDR2 YYNGEE. V gave up 3 bases and J gave up 1 base; unmatched junction bases: 3. CDR3 loop: CASSEGQQTNEKLFF. The CDR3 DNA is TGTGCCAGCAGCGAGGGACAGCAAACTAATGAAAAACTGTTTTTT.

This CDR3 reads CASLTDNPYNEQFF. The CDR3 nucleotides read TGTGCCAGCTTGACAGACAACCCCTACAATGAGCAGTTCTTC. The V gene is TRBV28, the J gene TRBJ2-1, with D possibly TRBD1 on 5 matching bases. V was shortened by 8 bases and J by 2 bases, with 13 bases between the two germline ends. CDR3 length: 14 residues. The germline V gene encodes CDR1 MDHEN and CDR2 SYDVKM.